Listed below are T cell receptor beta chains from one sample, sequenced in a study of regulatory T cells in long-lasting Graves disease. TCRdb called the multiplex PCR reads again in MiXCR, with one record for every CDR3 protein. Of over 200,000 distinct CDR3 sequences in the sample, approximately 18% were seen once. These data were also filed under a second study, of T cells in Graves' hyperthyroidism and ophthalmopathy.

The sequenced sample was peripheral blood mononuclear cells (PBMCs), obtained at new diagnosis, from a patient treated with antithyroid drugs. These receptors were obtained from a woman aged 30 to 39 with Graves disease. CDR3s include the opening cysteine and the closing phenylalanine or tryptophan. D genes are given only for firm matches. Size values are once, few and many counts, or a class for expanded clones, and some rows have none.

v_call: TRBV6-1; clone_size: -; d_call: TRBD2; cdr3_length: 16; j_call: TRBJ2-1; cdr3_nt: TGTGCCACCCAACCCTGGGGGGGGGTGGGTTACAATGAGCAGTTCTTC; cdr3_aa: CATQPWGGVGYNEQFF
v_call: TRBV6-9; clone_size: many; d_call: TRBD2; cdr3_length: 16; j_call: TRBJ2-7; cdr3_nt: TGTGCCAGCAGTTACCAGGCTTCCGGGACTAGCTACGAGCAGTACTTC; cdr3_aa: CASSYQASGTSYEQYF
v_call: TRBV28; clone_size: -; d_call: -; cdr3_length: 15; j_call: TRBJ1-1; cdr3_nt: TGTGCCAGCAGTTTAGGGAGGGGGGTTGGCACTGAAGCTTTCTTT; cdr3_aa: CASSLGRGVGTEAFF
v_call: TRBV20-1; clone_size: many; d_call: TRBD2; cdr3_length: 14; j_call: TRBJ2-1; cdr3_nt: TGCAGTGCTTTAGAGAATGCGGGGGTGGGTGAGCAGTTCTTC; cdr3_aa: CSALENAGVGEQFF
v_call: TRBV10-3; clone_size: few; d_call: TRBD1; cdr3_length: 16; j_call: TRBJ2-6; cdr3_nt: TGTGCCATCAGTCAGGGGGCGATAGCTGGGGCCAACGTCCTGACTTTC; cdr3_aa: CAISQGAIAGANVLTF
v_call: TRBV5-1; clone_size: many; d_call: -; cdr3_length: 14; j_call: TRBJ2-3; cdr3_nt: TGCGCCAGCAGCCGACAGGAGGCAACAGATACGCAGTATTTT; cdr3_aa: CASSRQEATDTQYF
v_call: TRBV4-1; clone_size: many; d_call: -; cdr3_length: 13; j_call: TRBJ2-5; cdr3_nt: TGCGCCAGCAGTCCCGGACAGATGGAGACCCAGTACTTC; cdr3_aa: CASSPGQMETQYF
v_call: TRBV7-7; clone_size: many; d_call: TRBD1; cdr3_length: 13; j_call: TRBJ2-1; cdr3_nt: TGTGCTAGCAGCCCCGACAGGGTTCGGGAGCAGTTCTTC; cdr3_aa: CASSPDRVREQFF
v_call: TRBV4-1; clone_size: once; d_call: TRBD1; cdr3_length: 16; j_call: TRBJ2-1; cdr3_nt: TGCGCCAGCAGCCCCCCCCAGGGGGCGGTCTACAATGAGCAGTTCTTC; cdr3_aa: CASSPPQGAVYNEQFF
v_call: TRBV20-1; clone_size: many; d_call: TRBD2; cdr3_length: 18; j_call: TRBJ2-2; cdr3_nt: TGCAGTGCTAGTCCGGCTAGCGGGGGGGCCCCATTTCCCGGGGAGCTGTTTTTT; cdr3_aa: CSASPASGGAPFPGELFF
v_call: TRBV20-1; clone_size: many; d_call: TRBD2; cdr3_length: 14; j_call: TRBJ2-7; cdr3_nt: TGCAGTGCTGATAGACTAGCGGGGTTCGACGAGCAGTACTTC; cdr3_aa: CSADRLAGFDEQYF
v_call: TRBV2; clone_size: many; d_call: -; cdr3_length: 14; j_call: TRBJ1-2; cdr3_nt: TGTGCCAGCAGTGATTCGACCGTGACGTATGGCTACACCTTC; cdr3_aa: CASSDSTVTYGYTF
v_call: TRBV24-1; clone_size: many; d_call: -; cdr3_length: 15; j_call: TRBJ2-1; cdr3_nt: TGTGCCACCAGTGACCCAGACTCTACCTACAATGAGCAGTTCTTC; cdr3_aa: CATSDPDSTYNEQFF
v_call: TRBV9; clone_size: many; d_call: -; cdr3_length: 15; j_call: TRBJ2-5; cdr3_nt: TGTGCCAGCAGCAGCACTCCGTTAACCCAAGAGACCCAGTACTTC; cdr3_aa: CASSSTPLTQETQYF
v_call: TRBV3-1; clone_size: many; d_call: -; cdr3_length: 17; j_call: TRBJ1-2; cdr3_nt: TGTGCCAGCAGCCAAGACCCCCTCGGGAGCTTCAACTATGGCTACACCTTC; cdr3_aa: CASSQDPLGSFNYGYTF
v_call: TRBV7-8; clone_size: many; d_call: -; cdr3_length: 14; j_call: TRBJ1-3; cdr3_nt: TGTGCCAGCAGTCATTGGCAAGGGGGAAACACCATATATTTT; cdr3_aa: CASSHWQGGNTIYF
v_call: TRBV18; clone_size: many; d_call: -; cdr3_length: 12; j_call: TRBJ2-7; cdr3_nt: TGTGCCAGCTCACCACAGACCTACGAGCAGTACTTC; cdr3_aa: CASSPQTYEQYF
v_call: TRBV3-1; clone_size: many; d_call: -; cdr3_length: 15; j_call: TRBJ2-1; cdr3_nt: TGTGCCAGCAGCCAAGGGGCGGCTCCCTACAATGAGCAGTTCTTC; cdr3_aa: CASSQGAAPYNEQFF
v_call: TRBV18; clone_size: many; d_call: TRBD1; cdr3_length: 14; j_call: TRBJ1-2; cdr3_nt: TGTGCCAGCTCACCGGGGACAGGGGAGAATGGCTACACCTTC; cdr3_aa: CASSPGTGENGYTF
v_call: TRBV27; clone_size: many; d_call: TRBD1; cdr3_length: 14; j_call: TRBJ1-5; cdr3_nt: TGTGCCAGCAGTAACGGACAGGGACATCAGCCCCAGCATTTT; cdr3_aa: CASSNGQGHQPQHF
v_call: TRBV3-1; clone_size: many; d_call: -; cdr3_length: 15; j_call: TRBJ1-5; cdr3_nt: TGTGCCAGCAGCCAAGATTGGCCAGATAATCAGCCCCAGCATTTT; cdr3_aa: CASSQDWPDNQPQHF
v_call: TRBV6-1; clone_size: -; d_call: -; cdr3_length: 14; j_call: TRBJ1-1; cdr3_nt: TGTGCCAGCAGTACCACCGGGTTAAACACTGAAGCTTTCTTT; cdr3_aa: CASSTTGLNTEAFF
v_call: TRBV12-3/TRBV12-4; clone_size: many; d_call: -; cdr3_length: 12; j_call: TRBJ1-1; cdr3_nt: TGTGCCAGCGGCCCCGACGGCACTGAAGCTTTCTTT; cdr3_aa: CASGPDGTEAFF
v_call: TRBV4-2; clone_size: many; d_call: -; cdr3_length: 16; j_call: TRBJ2-7; cdr3_nt: TGTGCCAGCAGCCAAGAGGGCAGGGGCATCTCCTACGAGCAGTACTTC; cdr3_aa: CASSQEGRGISYEQYF
v_call: TRBV14; clone_size: -; d_call: -; cdr3_length: 14; j_call: TRBJ2-3; cdr3_nt: TGTGCCAGCAGCCCCGGCCGGGGCCCAGATACGCAGTATTTT; cdr3_aa: CASSPGRGPDTQYF
v_call: TRBV2; clone_size: many; d_call: -; cdr3_length: 14; j_call: TRBJ1-3; cdr3_nt: TGTGCCAGCAGAGGGACGGTCTCTGGAAACACCATATATTTT; cdr3_aa: CASRGTVSGNTIYF
v_call: TRBV11-2; clone_size: many; d_call: TRBD2; cdr3_length: 16; j_call: TRBJ2-3; cdr3_nt: TGTGCCAGCAGCCGACCCTGGGGGGGACTAACAGATACGCAGTATTTT; cdr3_aa: CASSRPWGGLTDTQYF
v_call: TRBV2; clone_size: many; d_call: -; cdr3_length: 14; j_call: TRBJ1-5; cdr3_nt: TGTGCCAGCAGCCGGCGTGAGGAGAATCAGCCCCAGCATTTT; cdr3_aa: CASSRREENQPQHF
v_call: TRBV11-1; clone_size: -; d_call: TRBD2; cdr3_length: 16; j_call: TRBJ2-1; cdr3_nt: TGTGCCAGCAGCTTAGAACTAGCGGGGGGGCTTGGTGAGCAGTTCTTC; cdr3_aa: CASSLELAGGLGEQFF
v_call: TRBV2; clone_size: -; d_call: -; cdr3_length: 16; j_call: TRBJ1-6; cdr3_nt: TGTGCCAGCAGCGGTCATTCGAGCTCCTATAATTCACCCCTCCACTTT; cdr3_aa: CASSGHSSSYNSPLHF
v_call: TRBV7-8; clone_size: many; d_call: TRBD1; cdr3_length: 14; j_call: TRBJ1-2; cdr3_nt: TGTGCCAGCAGCGTAGTACAGGGGGCGGGTGGCTACACCTTC; cdr3_aa: CASSVVQGAGGYTF
v_call: TRBV11-2; clone_size: many; d_call: -; cdr3_length: 12; j_call: TRBJ1-4; cdr3_nt: TGTGCCAGCATCGACAGTGGTGAAAAACTGTTTTTT; cdr3_aa: CASIDSGEKLFF
v_call: TRBV27; clone_size: many; d_call: TRBD2; cdr3_length: 12; j_call: TRBJ2-1; cdr3_nt: TGTGCCAGCAGGCGCGCGGGGGGCGGGCAGTTCTTC; cdr3_aa: CASRRAGGGQFF
v_call: TRBV2; clone_size: many; d_call: -; cdr3_length: 14; j_call: TRBJ2-2; cdr3_nt: TGTGCCAGCAGGTTAGGGTCGAACACCGGGGAGCTGTTTTTT; cdr3_aa: CASRLGSNTGELFF
v_call: TRBV4-1; clone_size: many; d_call: -; cdr3_length: 14; j_call: TRBJ2-3; cdr3_nt: TGCGCCAGCAGCCAAGTAGGGAGCACAGATACGCAGTATTTT; cdr3_aa: CASSQVGSTDTQYF
v_call: TRBV5-1; clone_size: many; d_call: TRBD1; cdr3_length: 16; j_call: TRBJ2-1; cdr3_nt: TGCGCCAGCAGCTTGGCGTCAGGGGGCATCTACAATGAGCAGTTCTTC; cdr3_aa: CASSLASGGIYNEQFF
v_call: TRBV12-3/TRBV12-4; clone_size: many; d_call: -; cdr3_length: 13; j_call: TRBJ1-1; cdr3_nt: TGTGCCAGCAGTTTCTTTGGGAGGACTGAAGCTTTCTTT; cdr3_aa: CASSFFGRTEAFF
v_call: TRBV29-1; clone_size: many; d_call: TRBD2; cdr3_length: 13; j_call: TRBJ2-3; cdr3_nt: TGCAGCGTTGGGGGCCTAGCGGCAGATACGCAGTATTTT; cdr3_aa: CSVGGLAADTQYF
v_call: TRBV7-9; clone_size: many; d_call: TRBD2; cdr3_length: 12; j_call: TRBJ2-7; cdr3_nt: TGTGCCAGCAGCTTCGGCGGGAGCGAGCAGTACTTC; cdr3_aa: CASSFGGSEQYF
v_call: TRBV12-3/TRBV12-4; clone_size: many; d_call: -; cdr3_length: 11; j_call: TRBJ1-1; cdr3_nt: TGTGCCAGCAGTTTACGGGAGTCGGCTTTCTTT; cdr3_aa: CASSLRESAFF
v_call: TRBV12-3/TRBV12-4; clone_size: many; d_call: -; cdr3_length: 14; j_call: TRBJ1-5; cdr3_nt: TGTGCCAGCAGGCCGGGGGTTAGCAATCAGCCCCAGCATTTT; cdr3_aa: CASRPGVSNQPQHF
v_call: TRBV6-2/TRBV6-3; clone_size: -; d_call: TRBD1; cdr3_length: 14; j_call: TRBJ1-1; cdr3_nt: TGTGCCAGCAGAGACAGGGGGCGCGAGACTGAAGCTTTCTTT; cdr3_aa: CASRDRGRETEAFF
v_call: TRBV9; clone_size: few; d_call: TRBD2; cdr3_length: 16; j_call: TRBJ2-5; cdr3_nt: TGTGCCAGCAGCGCGGCGGGGGGGAAGCCAAGAGAGACCCAGTACTTC; cdr3_aa: CASSAAGGKPRETQYF
v_call: TRBV18; clone_size: many; d_call: -; cdr3_length: 13; j_call: TRBJ1-1; cdr3_nt: TGTGCCAGCCGCGGCGGGATGTTGGAAGAAGCTTTCTTT; cdr3_aa: CASRGGMLEEAFF
v_call: TRBV7-2; clone_size: many; d_call: TRBD1; cdr3_length: 15; j_call: TRBJ2-7; cdr3_nt: TGTGCCAGCAGTCCGGGACAGGGGGCTATTTACGAGCAGTACTTC; cdr3_aa: CASSPGQGAIYEQYF
v_call: TRBV20-1; clone_size: -; d_call: -; cdr3_length: 14; j_call: TRBJ1-5; cdr3_nt: TGCAGTGCCACCCAGGGTATGGGCAATCAGCCCCAGCATTTT; cdr3_aa: CSATQGMGNQPQHF
v_call: TRBV2; clone_size: many; d_call: -; cdr3_length: 11; j_call: TRBJ2-5; cdr3_nt: TGTGCCAGCGTCCGGCTAGAGACCCAGTACTTC; cdr3_aa: CASVRLETQYF
v_call: TRBV11-2; clone_size: many; d_call: -; cdr3_length: 14; j_call: TRBJ1-2; cdr3_nt: TGTGCCAGCAGCTTGGCAGGGTTTAACTATGGCTACACCTTC; cdr3_aa: CASSLAGFNYGYTF
v_call: TRBV20-1; clone_size: many; d_call: -; cdr3_length: 16; j_call: TRBJ1-4; cdr3_nt: TGCAGTGCTAGAGATCGTCTTGCTGGGGCTAATGAAAAACTGTTTTTT; cdr3_aa: CSARDRLAGANEKLFF
v_call: TRBV7-9; clone_size: many; d_call: -; cdr3_length: 13; j_call: TRBJ2-7; cdr3_nt: TGTGCCAGCAGCCCCCCGGACTCCTACGAGCAGTACTTC; cdr3_aa: CASSPPDSYEQYF
v_call: TRBV12-3/TRBV12-4; clone_size: many; d_call: -; cdr3_length: 15; j_call: TRBJ2-1; cdr3_nt: TGTGCCAGCAGTGCCGGGCGGAGCTCCTACAATGAGCAGTTCTTC; cdr3_aa: CASSAGRSSYNEQFF
v_call: TRBV5-1; clone_size: many; d_call: -; cdr3_length: 12; j_call: TRBJ1-4; cdr3_nt: TGCGCCAGCATGGGGGCGGGTGAAAAACTGTTTTTT; cdr3_aa: CASMGAGEKLFF
v_call: TRBV5-1; clone_size: many; d_call: -; cdr3_length: 14; j_call: TRBJ2-3; cdr3_nt: TGCGCCAGCAGCTTGGAGGGGAGAGCAGATACGCAGTATTTT; cdr3_aa: CASSLEGRADTQYF